The entry below gives a single TCR beta chain sequence along with its context. Its antigen remains unidentified. The data are from a study of post-analysis software for immune sequencing data. The wider study: Patients with relapsing-remitting, secondary progressive and progressive-relapsing multiple sclerosis courses were all represented.

This CDR3 comprises 14 residues. The ends lost 4 bases at V and 7 bases at J; junction bases unmatched: 6. General study results and limits: About five TRBV segments were more frequent in patients than controls; TRBV5-6, TRBV5-1 and TRBV20-1 belonged to this group. The normalized Chao1 diversity of multiple sclerosis patients was significantly lower than that of controls.

cDNA libraries of TCR beta carried unique molecular identifiers. Starting from around 0.96 to 9.9 million T cells, the study yielded a few hundred thousand cDNA molecules. MiXCR was run by TCRdb on the PCR reads, yielding one entry per CDR3 protein. The repertoire holds 740,000 or so distinct CDR3 sequences, with approximately 53% as singletons. The sequencing sample was made of blood. The V and J genes are TRBV12-3 or TRBV12-4 and TRBJ2-1, with 8 positions matching TRBD2. The sequence came from a girl under 18 with multiple sclerosis. The CDR3 region has the DNA TGTGCCAGCAGTTCCGGGAGGGACGGGAATGAGCAGTTCTTC. Residues: CASSSGRDGNEQFF.